This TCR beta chain was sequenced in a study of PD-1 blockade in classical Hodgkin lymphoma. This clone was seen only once. Noted time point: cycle 4 day 1 (C4D1), after less than 7 weeks of nivolumab. Each and every patient relapsed after autologous stem cell transplantation, and patients got differing brentuximab vedotin exposure. Trimming removed 4 bases from V and 6 bases from J; junction bases left unmatched: 10. The CDR3 has 15 amino acids. Looked up from germline, CDR1 is SGHAT and CDR2 is FQNNGV. The assay was immunoSEQ multiplex PCR, and TCRdb's table has in-frame clones only and misses some. Of roughly 86,000 clones listed, 65% to 85% are singletons.

The TCR was taken from a human donor with classical Hodgkin lymphoma. This chain connects TRBV11-2 to TRBJ2-7; 9 bases are shared with TRBD1. Material: peripheral blood mononuclear cells (PBMCs), obtained before the fourth cycle of nivolumab. The CDR3, as DNA: TGTGCCAGCAGCTGGACCGGGACAGGGACGACCGAGCAGTACTTC. Residues: CASSWTGTGTTEQYF.